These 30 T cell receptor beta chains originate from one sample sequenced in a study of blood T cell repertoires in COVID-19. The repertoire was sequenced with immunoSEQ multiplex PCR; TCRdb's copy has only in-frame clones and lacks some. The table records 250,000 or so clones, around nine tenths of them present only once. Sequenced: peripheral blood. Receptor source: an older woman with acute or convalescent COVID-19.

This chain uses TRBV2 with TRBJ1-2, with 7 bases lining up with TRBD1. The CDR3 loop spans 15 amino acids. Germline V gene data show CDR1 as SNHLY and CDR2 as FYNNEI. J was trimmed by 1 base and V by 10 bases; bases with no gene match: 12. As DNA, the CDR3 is TGTGCCACCCGACCCGGGACAGCTTATAACTATGGCTACACCTTC. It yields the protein CATRPGTAYNYGYTF.

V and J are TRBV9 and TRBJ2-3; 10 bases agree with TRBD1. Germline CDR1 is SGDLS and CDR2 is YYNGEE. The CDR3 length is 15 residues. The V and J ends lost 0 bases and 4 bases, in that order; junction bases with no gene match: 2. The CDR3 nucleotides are TGTGCCAGCAGCGTAGAAGGACAGGGGGCAGATACGCAGTATTTT. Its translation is CASSVEGQGADTQYF.

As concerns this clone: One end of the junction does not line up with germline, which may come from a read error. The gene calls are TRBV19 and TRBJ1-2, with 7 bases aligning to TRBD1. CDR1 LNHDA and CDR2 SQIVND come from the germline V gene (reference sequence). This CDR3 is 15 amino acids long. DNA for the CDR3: TGTGCCAGTAGCATAGGACGCGGGGACAGTTATGGCTACACCTTC. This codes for CASSIGRGDSYGYTF.

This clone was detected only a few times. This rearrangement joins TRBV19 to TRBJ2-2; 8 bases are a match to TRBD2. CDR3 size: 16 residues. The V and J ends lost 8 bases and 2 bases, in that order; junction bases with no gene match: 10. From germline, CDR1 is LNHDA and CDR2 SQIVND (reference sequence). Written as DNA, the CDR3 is TGTGCCAGTGCCCGACCGGGACTAGTAAACACCGGGGAGCTGTTTTTT. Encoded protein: CASARPGLVNTGELFF.

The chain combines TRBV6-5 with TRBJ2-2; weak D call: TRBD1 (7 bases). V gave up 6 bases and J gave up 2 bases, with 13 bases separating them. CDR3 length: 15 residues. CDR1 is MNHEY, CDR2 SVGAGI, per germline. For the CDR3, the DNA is TGTGCCAGCAGCCAACAGGGGACTAACACCGGGGAGCTGTTTTTT. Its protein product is CASSQQGTNTGELFF.

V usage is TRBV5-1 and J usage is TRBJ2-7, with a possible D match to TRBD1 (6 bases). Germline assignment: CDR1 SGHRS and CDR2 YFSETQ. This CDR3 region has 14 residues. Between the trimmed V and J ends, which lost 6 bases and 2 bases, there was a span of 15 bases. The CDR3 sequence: CASTTLGAPYEQYF. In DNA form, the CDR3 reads TGCGCCAGCACTACTCTGGGGGCCCCCTACGAGCAGTACTTC.

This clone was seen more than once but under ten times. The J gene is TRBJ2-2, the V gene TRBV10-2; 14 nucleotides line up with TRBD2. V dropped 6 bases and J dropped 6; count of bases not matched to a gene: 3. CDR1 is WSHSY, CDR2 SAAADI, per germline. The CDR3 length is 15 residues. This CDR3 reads CASRTSGGASGELFF. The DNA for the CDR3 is TGCGCCAGCAGGACTAGCGGGGGGGCCTCCGGGGAGCTGTTTTTT.

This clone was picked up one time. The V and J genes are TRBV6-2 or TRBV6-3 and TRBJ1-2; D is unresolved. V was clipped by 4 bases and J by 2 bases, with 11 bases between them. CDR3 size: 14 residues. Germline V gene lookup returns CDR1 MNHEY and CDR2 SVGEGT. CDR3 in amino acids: CASSFRTGNYGYTF. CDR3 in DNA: TGTGCCAGCAGTTTTAGGACGGGGAACTATGGCTACACCTTC.

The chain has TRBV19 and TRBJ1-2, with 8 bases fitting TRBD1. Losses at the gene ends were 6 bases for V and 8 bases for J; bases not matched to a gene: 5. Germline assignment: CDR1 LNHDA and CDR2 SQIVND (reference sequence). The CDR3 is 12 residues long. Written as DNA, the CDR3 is TGTGCCAGTAGCCCCGGGACAGGCGGCTACACCTTC. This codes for CASSPGTGGYTF.

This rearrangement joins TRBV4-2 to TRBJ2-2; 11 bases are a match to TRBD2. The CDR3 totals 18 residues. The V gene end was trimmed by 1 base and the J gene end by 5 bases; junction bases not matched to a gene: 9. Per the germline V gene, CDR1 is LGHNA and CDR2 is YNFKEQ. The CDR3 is CASSQVLAGGPDTGELFF. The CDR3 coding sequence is TGTGCCAGCAGCCAAGTATTAGCGGGAGGGCCAGATACCGGGGAGCTGTTTTTT.

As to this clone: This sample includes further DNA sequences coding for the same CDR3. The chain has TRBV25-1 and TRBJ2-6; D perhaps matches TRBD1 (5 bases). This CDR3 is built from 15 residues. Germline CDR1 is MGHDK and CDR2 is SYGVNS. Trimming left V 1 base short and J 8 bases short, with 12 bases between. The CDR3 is CASSEWGQGPNVLTF. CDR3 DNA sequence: TGTGCCAGCAGTGAATGGGGTCAGGGCCCCAACGTCCTGACTTTC.

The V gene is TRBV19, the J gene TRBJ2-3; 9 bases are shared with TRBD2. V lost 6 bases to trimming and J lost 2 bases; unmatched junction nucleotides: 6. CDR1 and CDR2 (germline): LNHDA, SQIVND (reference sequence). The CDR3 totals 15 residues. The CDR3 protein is CASSLTSGNTDTQYF. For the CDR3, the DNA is TGTGCCAGTAGCTTGACTAGCGGCAACACAGATACGCAGTATTTT.

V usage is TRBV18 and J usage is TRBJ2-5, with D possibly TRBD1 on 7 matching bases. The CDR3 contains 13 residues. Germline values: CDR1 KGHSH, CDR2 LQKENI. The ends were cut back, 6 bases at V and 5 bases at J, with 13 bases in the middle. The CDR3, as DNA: TGTGCCAGCTCCCGATCAGGGGGGGAGACCCAGTACTTC. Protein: CASSRSGGETQYF. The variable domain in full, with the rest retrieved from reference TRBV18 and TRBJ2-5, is NAGVMQNPRHLVRRRGQEARLRCSPMKGHSHVYWYRQLPEEGLKFMVYLQKENIIDESGMPKERFSAEFPKEGPSILRIQQVVRGDSAAYFCASSRSGGETQYFGPGTRLLVL.

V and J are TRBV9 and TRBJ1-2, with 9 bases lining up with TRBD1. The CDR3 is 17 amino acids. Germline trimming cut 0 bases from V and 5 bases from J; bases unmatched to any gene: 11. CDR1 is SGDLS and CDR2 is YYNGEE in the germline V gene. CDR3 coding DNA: TGTGCCAGCAGCGTAGGGGGAGGGACAGGGCGTGGGTATGGCTACACCTTC. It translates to CASSVGGGTGRGYGYTF.

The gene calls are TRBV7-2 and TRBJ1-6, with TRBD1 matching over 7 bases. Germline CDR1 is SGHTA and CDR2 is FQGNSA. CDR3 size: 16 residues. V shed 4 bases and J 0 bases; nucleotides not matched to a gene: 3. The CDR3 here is CASSYGQVSYNSPLHF. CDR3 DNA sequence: TGTGCCAGCAGCTATGGACAGGTCTCCTATAATTCACCCCTCCACTTT.

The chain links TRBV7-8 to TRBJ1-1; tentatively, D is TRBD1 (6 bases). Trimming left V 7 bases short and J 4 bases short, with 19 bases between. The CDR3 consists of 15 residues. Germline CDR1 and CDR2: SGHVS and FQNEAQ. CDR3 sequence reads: CASIYRGGASTEAFF. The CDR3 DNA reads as TGTGCCAGCATCTATCGGGGGGGCGCGAGCACTGAAGCTTTCTTT.

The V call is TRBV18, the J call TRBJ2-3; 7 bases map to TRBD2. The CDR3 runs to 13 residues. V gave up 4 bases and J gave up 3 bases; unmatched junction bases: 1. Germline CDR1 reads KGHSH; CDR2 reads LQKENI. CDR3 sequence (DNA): TGTGCCAGCTCACGCGGGGGAACAGATACGCAGTATTTT. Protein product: CASSRGGTDTQYF.

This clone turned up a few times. The CDR3, as DNA: TGTGCCAGCAGCCCCAGAGGGACAGGGGGGTTTGGGGAGCAGTACTTC. This translates into CASSPRGTGGFGEQYF. The J gene is TRBJ2-7, the V gene TRBV7-6; 11 nucleotides align to TRBD1. This CDR3 comprises 16 residues. Germline CDR1 is SGHVS and CDR2 is FNYEAQ. Trimming at V came to 5 bases and at J to 7 bases, leaving 13 bases not matched to a gene.

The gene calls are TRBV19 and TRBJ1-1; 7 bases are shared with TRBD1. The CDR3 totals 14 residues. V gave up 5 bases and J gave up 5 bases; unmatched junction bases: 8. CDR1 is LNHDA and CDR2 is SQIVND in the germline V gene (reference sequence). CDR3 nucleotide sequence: TGTGCCAGTAGTTCCCTGAGGGACAGAACTGAAGCTTTCTTT. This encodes CASSSLRDRTEAFF.

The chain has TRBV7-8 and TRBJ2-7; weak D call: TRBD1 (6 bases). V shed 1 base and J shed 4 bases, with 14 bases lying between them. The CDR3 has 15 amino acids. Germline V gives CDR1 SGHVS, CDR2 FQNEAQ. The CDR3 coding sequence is TGTGCCAGCAGCTTAGTACTTACAGGGATTTACGAGCAGTACTTC. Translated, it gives CASSLVLTGIYEQYF. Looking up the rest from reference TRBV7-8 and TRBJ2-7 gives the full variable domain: GAGVSQSPRYKVAKRGQDVALRCDPISGHVSLFWYQQALGQGPEFLTYFQNEAQLDKSGLPSDRFFAERPEGSVSTLKIQRTQQEDSAVYLCASSLVLTGIYEQYFGPGTRLTVT.

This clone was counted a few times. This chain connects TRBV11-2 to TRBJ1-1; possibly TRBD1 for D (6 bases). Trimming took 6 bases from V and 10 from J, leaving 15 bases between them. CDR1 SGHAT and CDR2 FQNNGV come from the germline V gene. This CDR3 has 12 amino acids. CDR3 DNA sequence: TGTGCCAGCAGTCTTGTACAGGGCCCAGCTTTCTTT. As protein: CASSLVQGPAFF.

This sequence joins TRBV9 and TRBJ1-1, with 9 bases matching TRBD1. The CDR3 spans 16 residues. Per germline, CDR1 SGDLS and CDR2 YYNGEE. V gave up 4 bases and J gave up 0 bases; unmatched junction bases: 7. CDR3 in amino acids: CASSPGGTGMNTEAFF. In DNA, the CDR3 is TGTGCCAGCAGCCCCGGGGGGACAGGGATGAACACTGAAGCTTTCTTT.

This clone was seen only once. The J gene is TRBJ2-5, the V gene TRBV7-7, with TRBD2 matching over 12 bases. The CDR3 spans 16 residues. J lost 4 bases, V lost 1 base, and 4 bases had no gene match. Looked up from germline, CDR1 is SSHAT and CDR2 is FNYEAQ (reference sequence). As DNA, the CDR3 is TGTGCCAGCAGCTTAGGGACTAGCGGGGAGAGAGAGACCCAGTACTTC. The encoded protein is CASSLGTSGERETQYF.

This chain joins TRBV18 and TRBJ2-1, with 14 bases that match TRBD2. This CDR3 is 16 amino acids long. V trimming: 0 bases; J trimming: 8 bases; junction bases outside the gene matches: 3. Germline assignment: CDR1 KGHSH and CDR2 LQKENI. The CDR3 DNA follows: TGTGCCAGCTCACCACCGGGACTAGCGGGAGAACATGAGCAGTTCTTC. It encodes CASSPPGLAGEHEQFF.

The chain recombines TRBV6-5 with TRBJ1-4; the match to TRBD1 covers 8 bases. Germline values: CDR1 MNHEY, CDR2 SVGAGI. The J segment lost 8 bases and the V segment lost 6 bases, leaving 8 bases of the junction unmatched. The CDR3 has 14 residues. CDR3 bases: TGTGCCAGCAGCCCGGGACAGGCGCAGGAAAAACTGTTTTTT. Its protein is CASSPGQAQEKLFF.

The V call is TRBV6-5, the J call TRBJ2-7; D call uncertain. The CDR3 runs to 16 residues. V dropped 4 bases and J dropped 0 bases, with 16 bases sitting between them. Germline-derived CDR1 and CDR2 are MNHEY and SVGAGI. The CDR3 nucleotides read TGTGCCAGCAGTTCCCCTCGATCCGGGTCCTCCTACGAGCAGTACTTC. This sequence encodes CASSSPRSGSSYEQYF.

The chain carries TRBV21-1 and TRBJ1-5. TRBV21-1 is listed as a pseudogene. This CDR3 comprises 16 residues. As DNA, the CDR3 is TGTGCCAGCAGCAAGTCCTCTGGGAGTAGCAATCAGCCCCAGCATTTT. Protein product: CASSKSSGSSNQPQHF.

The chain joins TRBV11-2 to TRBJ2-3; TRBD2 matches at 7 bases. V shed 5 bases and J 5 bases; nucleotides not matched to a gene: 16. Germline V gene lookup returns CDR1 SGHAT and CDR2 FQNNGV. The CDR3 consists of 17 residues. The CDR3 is CASSPWPRGSIRDTQYF. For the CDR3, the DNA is TGTGCCAGCAGCCCATGGCCTCGCGGGAGTATAAGAGATACGCAGTATTTT.

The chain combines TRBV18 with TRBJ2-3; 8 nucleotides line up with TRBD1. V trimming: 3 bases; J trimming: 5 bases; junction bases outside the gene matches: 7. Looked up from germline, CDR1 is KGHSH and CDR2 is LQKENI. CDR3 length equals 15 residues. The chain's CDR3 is CASSPKTGGGDTQYF. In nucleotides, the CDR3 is TGTGCCAGCTCACCGAAAACAGGGGGTGGAGATACGCAGTATTTT.

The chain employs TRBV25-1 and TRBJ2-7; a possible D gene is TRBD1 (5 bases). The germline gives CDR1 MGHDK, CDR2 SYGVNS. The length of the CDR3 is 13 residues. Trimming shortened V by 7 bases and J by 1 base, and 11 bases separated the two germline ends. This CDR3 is CASIDDSSYEQYF. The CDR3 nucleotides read TGTGCCAGCATCGACGACAGTTCCTACGAGCAGTACTTC.